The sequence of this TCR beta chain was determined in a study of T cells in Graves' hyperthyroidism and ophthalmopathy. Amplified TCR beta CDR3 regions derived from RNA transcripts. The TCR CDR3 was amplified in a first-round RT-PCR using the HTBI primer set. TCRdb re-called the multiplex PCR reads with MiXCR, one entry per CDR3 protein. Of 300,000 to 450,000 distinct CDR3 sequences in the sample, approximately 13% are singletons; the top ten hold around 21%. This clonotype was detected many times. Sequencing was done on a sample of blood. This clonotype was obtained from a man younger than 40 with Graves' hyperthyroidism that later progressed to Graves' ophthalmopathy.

CDR3 DNA sequence: TGTGCCAGCACGATCGATACTGCGAACACCGGGGAGCTGTTTTTT. This codes for CASTIDTANTGELFF. The rearrangement links TRBV2 to TRBJ2-2; D unclear. Trimming removed 7 bases from V and 0 bases from J, with 12 bases in between. This CDR3 is 15 amino acids long. Germline V gene data show CDR1 as SNHLY and CDR2 as FYNNEI.